This T cell receptor beta chain is from a study of blood T cell repertoires in COVID-19. Libraries were prepared by immunoSEQ multiplex PCR; TCRdb keeps only in-frame clonotypes and omits some of them. The sample lists about 160,000 clones; 87% were seen once. Unmatched junction bases numbered 9, after V lost 1 base and J lost 5 bases. The CDR3 spans 16 residues. Per the germline V gene, CDR1 is LGHDT and CDR2 is YNNKEL (reference sequence). The chain uses TRBV3-1 (or the pseudogene TRBV3-2) and TRBJ2-5; 8 bases agree with TRBD2. The sequencing input was peripheral blood. The TCR originated in a woman aged 55-70 years who had recovered from COVID-19. The CDR3 DNA reads TGTGCCAGCAGCCAAGGCCCGGGGGGGTTTGTGGAGACCCAGTACTTC. Translating it yields CASSQGPGGFVETQYF.